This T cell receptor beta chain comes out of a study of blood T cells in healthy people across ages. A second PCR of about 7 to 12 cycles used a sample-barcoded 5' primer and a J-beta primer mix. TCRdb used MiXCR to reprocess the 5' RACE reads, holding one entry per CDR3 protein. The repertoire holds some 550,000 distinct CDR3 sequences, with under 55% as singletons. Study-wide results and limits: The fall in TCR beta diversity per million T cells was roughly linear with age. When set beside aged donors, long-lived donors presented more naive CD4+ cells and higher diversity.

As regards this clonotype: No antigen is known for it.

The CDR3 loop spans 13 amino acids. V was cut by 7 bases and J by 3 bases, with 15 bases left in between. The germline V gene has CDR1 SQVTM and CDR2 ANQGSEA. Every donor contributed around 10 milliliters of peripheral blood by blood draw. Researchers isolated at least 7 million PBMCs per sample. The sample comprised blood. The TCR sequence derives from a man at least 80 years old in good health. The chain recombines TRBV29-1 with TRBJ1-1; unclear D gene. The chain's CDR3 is CSAPDPRDTEAFF. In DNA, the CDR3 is TGCAGCGCCCCTGACCCGAGGGACACTGAAGCTTTCTTT. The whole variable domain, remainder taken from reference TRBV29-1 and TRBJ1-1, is SAVISQKPSRDICQRGTSLTIQCQVDSQVTMMFWYRQQPGQSLTLIATANQGSEATYESGFVIDKFPISRPNLTFSTLTVSNMSPEDSSIYLCSAPDPRDTEAFFGQGTRLTVV.